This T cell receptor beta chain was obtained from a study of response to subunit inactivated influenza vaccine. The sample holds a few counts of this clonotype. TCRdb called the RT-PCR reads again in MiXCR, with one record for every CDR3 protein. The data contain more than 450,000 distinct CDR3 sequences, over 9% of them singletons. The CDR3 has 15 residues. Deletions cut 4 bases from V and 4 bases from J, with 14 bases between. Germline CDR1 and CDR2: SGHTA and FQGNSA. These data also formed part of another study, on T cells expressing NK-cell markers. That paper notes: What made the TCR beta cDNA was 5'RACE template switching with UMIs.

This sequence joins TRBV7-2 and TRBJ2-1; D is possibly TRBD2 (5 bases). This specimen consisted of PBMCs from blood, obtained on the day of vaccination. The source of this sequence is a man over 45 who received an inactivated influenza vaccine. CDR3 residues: CASSSGVPIYNEQFF. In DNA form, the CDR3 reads TGTGCCAGCAGCTCCGGGGTACCCATTTACAATGAGCAGTTCTTC.